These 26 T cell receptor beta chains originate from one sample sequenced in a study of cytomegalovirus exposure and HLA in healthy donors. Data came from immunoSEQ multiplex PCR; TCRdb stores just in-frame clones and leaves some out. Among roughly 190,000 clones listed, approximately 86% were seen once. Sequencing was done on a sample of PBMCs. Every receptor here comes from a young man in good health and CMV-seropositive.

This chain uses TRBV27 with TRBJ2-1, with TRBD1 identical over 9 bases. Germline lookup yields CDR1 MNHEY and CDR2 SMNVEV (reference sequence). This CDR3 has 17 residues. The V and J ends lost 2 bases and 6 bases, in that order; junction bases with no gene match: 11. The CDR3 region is CASSLGVQGAGVNEQFF. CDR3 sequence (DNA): TGTGCCAGCAGTTTAGGGGTACAGGGGGCAGGTGTCAATGAGCAGTTCTTC.

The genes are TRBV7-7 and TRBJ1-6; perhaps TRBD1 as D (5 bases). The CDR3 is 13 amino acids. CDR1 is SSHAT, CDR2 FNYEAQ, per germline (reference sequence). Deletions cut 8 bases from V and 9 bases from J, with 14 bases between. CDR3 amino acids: CASAKGGGSPLHF. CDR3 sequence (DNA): TGTGCCAGCGCAAAGGGTGGGGGTTCACCCCTCCACTTT.

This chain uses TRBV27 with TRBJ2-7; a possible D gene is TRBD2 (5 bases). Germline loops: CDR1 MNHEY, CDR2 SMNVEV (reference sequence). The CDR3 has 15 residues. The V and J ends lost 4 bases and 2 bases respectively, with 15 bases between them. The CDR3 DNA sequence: TGTGCCAGCAGTTACGCCCCGGACTCGGCCTACGAGCAGTACTTC. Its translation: CASSYAPDSAYEQYF.

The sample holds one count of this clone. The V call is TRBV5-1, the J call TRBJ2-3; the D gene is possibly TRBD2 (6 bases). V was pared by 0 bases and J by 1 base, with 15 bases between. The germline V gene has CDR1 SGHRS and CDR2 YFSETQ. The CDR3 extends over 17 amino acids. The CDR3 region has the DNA TGCGCCAGCAGCTTGGGGGGATCGGGAGCCGGCACAGATACGCAGTATTTT. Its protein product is CASSLGGSGAGTDTQYF.

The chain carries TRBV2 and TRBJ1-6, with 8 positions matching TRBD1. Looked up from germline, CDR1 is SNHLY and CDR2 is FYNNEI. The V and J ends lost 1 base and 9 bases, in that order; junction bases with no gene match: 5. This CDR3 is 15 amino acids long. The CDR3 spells CASSEETGDASPLHF. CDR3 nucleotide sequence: TGTGCCAGCAGTGAAGAGACAGGGGATGCTTCACCCCTCCACTTT.

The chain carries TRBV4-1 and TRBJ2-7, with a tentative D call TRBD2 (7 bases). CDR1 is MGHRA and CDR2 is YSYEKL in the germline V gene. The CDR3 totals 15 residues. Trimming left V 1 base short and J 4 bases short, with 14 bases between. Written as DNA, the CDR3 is TGCGCCAGCAGCCAAGTGGGGGGGGGCCGGTACGAGCAGTACTTC. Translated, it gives CASSQVGGGRYEQYF.

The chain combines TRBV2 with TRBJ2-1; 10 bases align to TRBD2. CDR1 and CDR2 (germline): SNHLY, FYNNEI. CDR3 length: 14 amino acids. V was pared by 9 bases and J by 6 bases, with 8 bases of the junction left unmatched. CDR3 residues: CARGGLAVFNEQFF. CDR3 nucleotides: TGTGCCAGGGGCGGACTAGCGGTTTTCAATGAGCAGTTCTTC.

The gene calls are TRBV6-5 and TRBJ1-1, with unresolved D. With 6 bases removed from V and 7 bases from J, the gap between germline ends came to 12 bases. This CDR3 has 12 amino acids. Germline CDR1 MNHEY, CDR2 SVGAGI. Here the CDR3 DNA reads TGTGCCAGCAGATACACCCGGGGTGAAGCTTTCTTT. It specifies CASRYTRGEAFF.

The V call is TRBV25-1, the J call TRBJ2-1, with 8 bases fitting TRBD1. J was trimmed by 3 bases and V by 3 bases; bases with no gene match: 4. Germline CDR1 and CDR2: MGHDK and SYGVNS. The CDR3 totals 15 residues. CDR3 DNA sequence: TGTGCCAGCAGTGAGGCGACAGGGGTCTACAATGAGCAGTTCTTC. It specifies CASSEATGVYNEQFF.

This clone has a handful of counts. The CDR3 DNA sequence: TGTGCCAGCAGTCAAGGGGGAGGCAATCAGCCCCAGCATTTT. It codes for CASSQGGGNQPQHF. The J gene is TRBJ1-5, the V gene TRBV27; possible D gene TRBD1, 6 bases. The germline V and J ends were trimmed by 5 bases and 2 bases, with 10 bases remaining between them. The CDR3 sequence is 14 residues long. Germline loops: CDR1 MNHEY, CDR2 SMNVEV (reference sequence).

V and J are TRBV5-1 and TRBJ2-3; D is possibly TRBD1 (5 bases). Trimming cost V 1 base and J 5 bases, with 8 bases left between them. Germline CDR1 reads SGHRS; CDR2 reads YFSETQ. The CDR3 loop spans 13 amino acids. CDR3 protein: CASSLQGGDTQYF. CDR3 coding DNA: TGCGCCAGCAGCTTGCAGGGTGGAGATACGCAGTATTTT. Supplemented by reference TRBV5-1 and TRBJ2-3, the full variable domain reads KAGVTQTPRYLIKTRGQQVTLSCSPISGHRSVSWYQQTPGQGLQFLFEYFSETQRNKGNFPGRFSGRQFSNSRSEMNVSTLELGDSALYLCASSLQGGDTQYFGPGTRLTVL.

In nucleotides, the CDR3 is TGTGCCAGCAGTCAAGTGGCCGTACCCTACGAGCAGTACTTC. Its translation is CASSQVAVPYEQYF. The chain employs TRBV6-5 and TRBJ2-7; D gene uncertain. CDR3 length: 14 residues. V lost 5 bases and J 2 bases, leaving 13 bases between the germline ends. CDR1 is MNHEY and CDR2 is SVGAGI in the germline V gene.

The CDR3 spells CASSYSSGANVLTF. The DNA of the CDR3 is TGTGCCAGTAGTTACAGCTCTGGGGCCAACGTCCTGACTTTC. V is TRBV19 and J is TRBJ2-6; D is unclear. The germline V gene has CDR1 LNHDA and CDR2 SQIVND (reference sequence). This CDR3 region has 14 residues. Trimming took 5 bases from V and 0 from J, leaving 5 bases between them. Full variable domain (missing parts from reference TRBV19 and TRBJ2-6): DGGITQSPKYLFRKEGQNVTLSCEQNLNHDAMYWYRQDPGQGLRLIYYSQIVNDFQKGDIAEGYSVSREKKESFPLTVTSAQKNPTAFYLCASSYSSGANVLTFGAGSRLTVL.

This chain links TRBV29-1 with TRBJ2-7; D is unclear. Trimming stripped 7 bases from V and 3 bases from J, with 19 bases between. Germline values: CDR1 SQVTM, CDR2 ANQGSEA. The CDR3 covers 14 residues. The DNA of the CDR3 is TGCAGCGCTGGAAGGGTGGCAGGCAGCTACGAGCAGTACTTC. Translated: CSAGRVAGSYEQYF.

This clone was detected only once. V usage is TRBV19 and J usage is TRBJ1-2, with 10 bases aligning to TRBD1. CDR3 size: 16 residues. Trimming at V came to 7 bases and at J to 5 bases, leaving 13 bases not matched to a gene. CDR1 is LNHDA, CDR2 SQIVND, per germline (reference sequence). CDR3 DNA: TGTGCCAGTACTCCTGACCGGGACAGGGGACGTTATGGCTACACCTTC. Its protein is CASTPDRDRGRYGYTF.

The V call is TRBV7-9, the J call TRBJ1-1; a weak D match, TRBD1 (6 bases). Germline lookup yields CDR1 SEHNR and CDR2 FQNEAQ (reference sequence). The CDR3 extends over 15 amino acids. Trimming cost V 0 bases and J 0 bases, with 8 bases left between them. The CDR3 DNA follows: TGTGCCAGCAGCTTAGCAACAGGGTTGAACACTGAAGCTTTCTTT. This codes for CASSLATGLNTEAFF. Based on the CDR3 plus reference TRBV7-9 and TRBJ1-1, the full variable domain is DTGVSQNPRHKITKRGQNVTFRCDPISEHNRLYWYRQTLGQGPEFLTYFQNEAQLEKSRLLSDRFSAERPKGSFSTLEIQRTEQGDSAMYLCASSLATGLNTEAFFGQGTRLTVV.

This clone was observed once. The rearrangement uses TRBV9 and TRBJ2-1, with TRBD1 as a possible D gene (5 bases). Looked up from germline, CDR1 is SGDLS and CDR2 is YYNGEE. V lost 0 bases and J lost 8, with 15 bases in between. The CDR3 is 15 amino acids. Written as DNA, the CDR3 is TGTGCCAGCAGCGTAGTAGGGGCCCGATTGGATGAGCAGTTCTTC. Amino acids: CASSVVGARLDEQFF.

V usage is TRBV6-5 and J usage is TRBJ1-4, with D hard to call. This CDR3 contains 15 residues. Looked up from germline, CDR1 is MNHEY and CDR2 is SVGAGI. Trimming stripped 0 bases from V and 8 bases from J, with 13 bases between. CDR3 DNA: TGTGCCAGCAGTTACTCGAATGGGCGCAAGGAAAAACTGTTTTTT. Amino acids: CASSYSNGRKEKLFF.

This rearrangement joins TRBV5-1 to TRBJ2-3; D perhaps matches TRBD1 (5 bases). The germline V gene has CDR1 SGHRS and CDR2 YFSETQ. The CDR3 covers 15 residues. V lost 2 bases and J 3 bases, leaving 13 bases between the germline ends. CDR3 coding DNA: TGCGCCAGCAGCTTAGGGGCCGGACGTACAGATACGCAGTATTTT. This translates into CASSLGAGRTDTQYF.

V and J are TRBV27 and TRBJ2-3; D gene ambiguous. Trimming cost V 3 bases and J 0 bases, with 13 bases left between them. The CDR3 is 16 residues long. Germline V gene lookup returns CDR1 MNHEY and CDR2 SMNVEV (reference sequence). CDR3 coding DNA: TGTGCCAGCAGTTTTTGGACGGGTGGGAGCACAGATACGCAGTATTTT. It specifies CASSFWTGGSTDTQYF.

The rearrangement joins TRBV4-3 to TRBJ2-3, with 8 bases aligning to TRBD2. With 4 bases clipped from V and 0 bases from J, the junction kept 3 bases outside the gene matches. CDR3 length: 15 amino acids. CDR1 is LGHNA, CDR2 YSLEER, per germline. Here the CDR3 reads CASSRIAGSTDTQYF. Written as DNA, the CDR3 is TGCGCCAGCAGCCGGATAGCGGGGAGCACAGATACGCAGTATTTT.

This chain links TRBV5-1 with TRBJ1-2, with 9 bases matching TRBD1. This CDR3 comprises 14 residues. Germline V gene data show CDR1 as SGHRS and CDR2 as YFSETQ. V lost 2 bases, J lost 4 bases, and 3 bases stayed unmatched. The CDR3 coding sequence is TGCGCCAGCAGCTTAGACAGGGGGTTCTATGGCTACACCTTC. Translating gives CASSLDRGFYGYTF.

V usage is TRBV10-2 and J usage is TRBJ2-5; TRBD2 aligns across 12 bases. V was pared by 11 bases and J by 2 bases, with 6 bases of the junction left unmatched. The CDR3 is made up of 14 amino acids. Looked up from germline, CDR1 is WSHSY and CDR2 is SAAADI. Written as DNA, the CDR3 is TGCGCCTCTCGACTAGCGGGGGTACAAGAGACCCAGTACTTC. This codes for CASRLAGVQETQYF.

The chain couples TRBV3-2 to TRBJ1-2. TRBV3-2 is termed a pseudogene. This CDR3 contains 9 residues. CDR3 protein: CASSQESTF. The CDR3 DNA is TGTGCCAGCAGCCAAGAATCCACCTTC.

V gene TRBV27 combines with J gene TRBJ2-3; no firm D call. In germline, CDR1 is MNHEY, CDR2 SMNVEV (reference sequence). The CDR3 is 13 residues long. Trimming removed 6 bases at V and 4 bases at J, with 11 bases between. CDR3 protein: CASRGYLADTQYF. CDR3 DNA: TGTGCCAGCAGAGGATACCTTGCAGATACGCAGTATTTT.

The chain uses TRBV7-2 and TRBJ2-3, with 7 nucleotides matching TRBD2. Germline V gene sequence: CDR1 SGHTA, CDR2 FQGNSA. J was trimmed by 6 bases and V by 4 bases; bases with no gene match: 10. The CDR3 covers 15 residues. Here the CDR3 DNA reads TGTGCCAGCAGCTCCGGGGGGACCGACCTGGATACGCAGTATTTT. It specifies CASSSGGTDLDTQYF.